This T cell receptor beta chain was retrieved from a study of cytomegalovirus exposure and HLA in healthy donors (dated 2017 in TCRdb). With respect to the entire study: In an earlier analysis of roughly 590 of the donors, 276 Gb of sequence data and roughly 100 million unique TCR beta sequences from 150 million to 200 million T cells were reported. A later genetic analysis used genome-wide SNP genotypes for about 65% of the roughly 700 donors, treating that subset as a discovery cohort. Across around 400 genotyped donors of the cohort, an average of approximately 200,000 unique TCR beta nucleotide sequences per donor were sequenced, and approximately 17% of those sequences were non-productive. Donor age, sex, ethnicity and CMV serostatus were compiled alongside the repertoire data. Class I and class II HLA loci were covered by the typing at four-digit resolution. The number of typed donors differed by locus: about 629-630 for A, B, C, DRB1 and DQB1; 500 to 550 for DQA1; some 610 for DPA1; and some 450 for DPB1. The study aimed to test whether signatures of past pathogen exposure could be identified by cataloging public T cell receptors. A later analysis re-analyzed previously published TCR beta repertoires from 600 to 850 donors and added high-resolution HLA genotyping to study TCR occurrence patterns. The T cell repertoires of around 730 subjects were profiled by immunosequencing and related to cytomegalovirus serostatus. In the later analysis, no new phenotypic data were used to find candidate immune exposures; instead, reliance was placed on TCR beta sequences and their occurrence across donors. All discovery cohort repertoires had been generated using a single sequencing platform. Five DR-DQ haplotypes were handled as single units for association and clustering, since linkage in the cohort was strong. Of the approximately 400 genotyped donors, about 80% fell in the genetic ancestry cluster associated with self-reported Caucasian donors. An early release that covered fewer than 800 HLA-typed donors contained around 300 gigabases of sequencing data and 80 million or so unique TCR sequences. To predict cytomegalovirus infection status, the study brought together high-throughput TCR immunosequencing, statistical association of individual TCRs with disease status, and machine learning. A separate validation cohort of approximately 120 different subjects was used in addition to the approximately 610-subject first cohort. An earlier analysis of 587 of the donors used high-throughput TCR beta sequencing to judge whether each TCR beta V gene segment behaved as functional or pseudogenic.

Reading the germline V gene gives CDR1 SNHLY and CDR2 FYNNEI. There are 15 amino acids in the CDR3, from cysteine to phenylalanine inclusive. The CDR3 DNA has 45 bases and is translated from base 1. The cohort comprised approximately 700 healthy bone marrow donors. Cohort members were all nominally healthy when sampled, although unrecorded immune exposures were likely present. The donor was CMV seropositive and belonged to the group of more than 250 seropositive cohort members. Each donor provided a peripheral blood sample, and peripheral blood mononuclear cells were used for TCR beta sequencing. The Qiagen DNeasy Blood Extraction Kit was used to extract genomic DNA from the blood cell samples. In the case of this clone: The antigen this receptor binds is unknown. No qualities accompany the bases; no much larger clone lies one base away.

What the authors observed across the whole study: Because counts were too low, more than 15 rarely observed V segments, including chromosome 9 orphons, were excluded from the earlier analysis of fewer than 650 of the donors. Because HLA typing was missing for some donors at each locus, association tests included only the typed subset. Across donors, most TCR sequences were observed very rarely, whereas some public TCRs were present in many individuals. A few of the identified cytomegalovirus-associated TCR beta chains were confirmed in vitro to be specific for cytomegalovirus antigens. Some IMGT-functional V segments, including TRBV6-2 and TRBV6-3, could not be told apart with the 87-base-pair reads, so those segments were excluded. According to a later genetic analysis, donors in an Asian-associated ancestry cluster had fewer N-insertions in productive TCRs than the roughly 700-donor mean. The classifier was reported to diagnose cytomegalovirus status with high specificity and sensitivity in both the original and validation cohorts. Only TCR beta chains were sequenced in this cohort, and the absence of alpha or paired-chain data limited detectable features. An association between a missense DCLRE1C variant and V-gene and J-gene trimming of TCR beta chains was found in a later genetic analysis and replicated in an independent cohort. A further reported finding was that TCR beta sequences accurately predicted the HLA-A and HLA-B alleles for most subjects in the first cohort. In a later analysis, several top co-occurrence clusters were reported to appear linked to parvovirus B19, influenza, CMV and Epstein-Barr virus. Correlated functional status among segregating V segments might reflect linkage disequilibrium, but an unknown experimental factor could not be ruled out. Broadly in line with IMGT annotations, most TCR beta V segments showed up in productive rearrangements about 87% or about 30% of the time in an earlier analysis of approximately 600 of the donors. Compared with equally common non-associated chains, HLA-associated TCR beta chains in a later analysis were more clonally expanded and had lower generation probabilities. It was suggested by the authors that the approach could potentially be generalized to other disease states and immunological phenotypes. In a later analysis, the rate of TCR association differed among HLA loci, with DRB1 alleles having the most associated TCRs and HLA-C alleles having the fewest. In the study, 164 TCR beta chains were listed as associated with cytomegalovirus. When HLA alleles, especially DR and DQ, strongly co-occurred, TCR associations were difficult to assign to individual alleles. Roughly uniform sequencing depth across donors was assumed in presence/absence analyses, although this assumption may not hold. At a false discovery rate of 0.05, a later analysis linked roughly 17,000 TCR beta sequences to specific HLA alleles. A cluster of highly shared sequence variants was judged likely to represent a technical artifact of the sequencing pipeline. The only immune exposure information available for the cohort was CMV serostatus. In a later analysis, most CMV-associated TCR beta chains were found to appear HLA-restricted, with HLA associations seemingly driven largely by CMV exposure.

Libraries were built with the immunoSEQ multiplex PCR assay. For the multiplex PCR, a mixture combining 60 forward primers for TCR Vbeta segments and 13 reverse primers for TCR Jbeta segments was used. A multiplex PCR assay on genomic DNA amplified the CDR3 region of rearranged TCR beta genes. Amplified TCR beta libraries were sequenced as 87-base-pair reads on the Illumina HiSeq System. Under the source paper's analysis protocol: In a later analysis, 70 million to 95 million unique TCR beta chains were counted across the roughly 670 repertoires, and approximately 11 million of these chains were shared by at least two donors. To remove PCR and sequencing errors, raw reads were error-corrected and collapsed into unique sequences using a nearest-neighbor algorithm that merged closely related sequences. V, D and J gene segments were assigned by aligning CDR3 sequences to IMGT reference sequences. For a sequence to be retained, at least a six-nucleotide match to both a V gene segment and a J gene segment was required. A rearrangement was called productive if the CDR3 had no stop codons and remained in frame with V and J, and every other rearrangement was called non-productive. CDR3 was defined according to IMGT convention as the region running from the second conserved V-encoded cysteine to the conserved J-encoded phenylalanine. In an earlier analysis of around 570 of the donors, sequences lacking an unambiguous match to a single V gene segment were excluded. An earlier analysis of approximately 590 of the donors called V segments functional above 56.7% productive rearrangements and segregating when the between-donor standard deviation exceeded 5%. A statistical classification framework was developed to diagnose cytomegalovirus status using the catalog of TCR beta chain sequences. A later analysis assigned V and J genes by comparing TCR nucleotide sequences with IMGT/GENE-DB human TR gene sequences. A later analysis assigned CDR3 sequences and most-parsimonious VDJ recombination scenarios with the TCRdist pipeline. In a later analysis, each TCR beta chain was defined by its CDR3 amino acid sequence together with its V-gene family, and reads without a unique V-gene family were excluded. A later analysis removed 550 to 700 highly shared, low-generation-probability nucleotide sequences to deal with suspected cross-contamination and a sequencing artifact. In a later analysis, a clonal expansion index for each public chain was calculated from normalized within-repertoire ranks of inferred template counts. A later analysis computed generation probabilities with a VDJ recombination model fitted to out-of-frame rearrangements, and checked the results against IGoR. In a later analysis, TCR-TCR, TCR-HLA and TCR-CMV co-occurrence was scored with hypergeometric tests, and a repertoire-size bias correction was applied to TCR pairs. False discovery rates were estimated in a later analysis by permuting HLA or CMV assignments 20 times. In a later analysis, co-occurring TCRs were grouped using DBSCAN, and TCRdist sequence similarity was added for clustering within HLA-allele-positive subsets. Repertoires with fewer than 30,000 or more than 120,000 public chains were left out of co-occurrence clustering, as were about 5 repertoires with anomalous nucleotide sharing. Not all clones reach the TCRdb copy of this immuneACCESS table, which keeps in-frame sequences only. Checked studies attribute under half of the gap to unresolved V genes and leave the rest unexplained. Clone size and the V and J calls come from that table; the DNA yielded D and trimming. The sample table lists about 190,000 clones, roughly 81% of them with a count of one. The ten most abundant clones make up less than 4% of the sample.

The chain employs TRBV2 and TRBJ2-5; TRBD1 agrees with 10 junctional bases. The J call may not be correct, given that the DNA end is closer to TRBJ2-7. The sample was PBMCs. This clonotype was obtained from a woman aged 25 to 39 in good health and CMV-seropositive. The DNA reads TGTGCCAGCAGTCGCGACCGGGACAGGGGCTACGAGCAGTACTTC. This codes for CASSRDRDRGYEQYF.